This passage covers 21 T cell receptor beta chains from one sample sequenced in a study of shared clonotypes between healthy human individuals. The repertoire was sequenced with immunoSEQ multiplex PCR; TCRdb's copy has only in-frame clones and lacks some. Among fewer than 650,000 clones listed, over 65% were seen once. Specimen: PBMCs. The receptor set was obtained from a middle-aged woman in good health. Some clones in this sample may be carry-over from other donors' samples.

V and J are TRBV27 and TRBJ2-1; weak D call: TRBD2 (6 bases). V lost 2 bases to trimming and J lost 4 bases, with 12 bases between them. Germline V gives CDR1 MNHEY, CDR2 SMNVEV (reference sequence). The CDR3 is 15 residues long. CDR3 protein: CASSLGTPRYNEQFF. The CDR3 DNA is TGTGCCAGCAGTTTAGGGACTCCCAGATACAATGAGCAGTTCTTC.

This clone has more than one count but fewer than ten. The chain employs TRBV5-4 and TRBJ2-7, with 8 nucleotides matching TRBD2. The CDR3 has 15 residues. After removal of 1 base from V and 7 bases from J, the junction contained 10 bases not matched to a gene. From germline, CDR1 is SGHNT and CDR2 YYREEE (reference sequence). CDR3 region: CASSLIGAGGREQYF. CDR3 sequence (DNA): TGTGCCAGCAGCTTGATTGGTGCGGGAGGCCGTGAGCAGTACTTC.

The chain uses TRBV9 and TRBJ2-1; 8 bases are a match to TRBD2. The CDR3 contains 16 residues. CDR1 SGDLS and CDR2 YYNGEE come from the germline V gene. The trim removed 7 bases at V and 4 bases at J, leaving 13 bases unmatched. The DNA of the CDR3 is TGTGCCAGCCAGGCAGCGGGAGTAACCGGTTACAATGAGCAGTTCTTC. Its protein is CASQAAGVTGYNEQFF.

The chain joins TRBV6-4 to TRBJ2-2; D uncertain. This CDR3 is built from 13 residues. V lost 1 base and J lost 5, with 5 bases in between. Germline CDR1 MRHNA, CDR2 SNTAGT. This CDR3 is CASSDYGTGELFF. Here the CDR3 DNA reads TGTGCCAGCAGTGACTATGGAACCGGGGAGCTGTTTTTT.

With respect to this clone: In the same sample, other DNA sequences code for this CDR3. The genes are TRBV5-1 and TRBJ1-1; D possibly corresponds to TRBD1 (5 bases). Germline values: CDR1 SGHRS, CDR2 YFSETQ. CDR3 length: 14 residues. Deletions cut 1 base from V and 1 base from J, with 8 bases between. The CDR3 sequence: CASSLSGRNTEAFF. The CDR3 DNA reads TGCGCCAGCAGCTTGTCAGGGCGGAACACTGAAGCTTTCTTT. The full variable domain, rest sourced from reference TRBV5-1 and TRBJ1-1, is KAGVTQTPRYLIKTRGQQVTLSCSPISGHRSVSWYQQTPGQGLQFLFEYFSETQRNKGNFPGRFSGRQFSNSRSEMNVSTLELGDSALYLCASSLSGRNTEAFFGQGTRLTVV.

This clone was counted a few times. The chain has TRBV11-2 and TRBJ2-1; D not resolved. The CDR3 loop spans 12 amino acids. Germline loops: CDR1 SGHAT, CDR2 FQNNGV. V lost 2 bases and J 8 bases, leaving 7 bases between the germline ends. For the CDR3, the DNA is TGTGCCAGCAGCTTAAATGAGGATGAGCAGTTCTTC. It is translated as CASSLNEDEQFF.

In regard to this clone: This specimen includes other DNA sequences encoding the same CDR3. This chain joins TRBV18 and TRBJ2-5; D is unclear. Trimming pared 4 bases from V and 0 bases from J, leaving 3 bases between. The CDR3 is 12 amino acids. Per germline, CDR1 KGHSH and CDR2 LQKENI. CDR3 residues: CASSLYQETQYF. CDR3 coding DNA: TGTGCCAGCTCACTTTACCAAGAGACCCAGTACTTC.

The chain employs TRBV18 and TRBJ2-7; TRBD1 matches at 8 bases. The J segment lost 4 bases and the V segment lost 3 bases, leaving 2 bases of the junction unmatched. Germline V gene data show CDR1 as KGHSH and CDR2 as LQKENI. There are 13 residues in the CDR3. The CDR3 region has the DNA TGTGCCAGCTCACCGGGACAGGTTTACGAGCAGTACTTC. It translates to CASSPGQVYEQYF.

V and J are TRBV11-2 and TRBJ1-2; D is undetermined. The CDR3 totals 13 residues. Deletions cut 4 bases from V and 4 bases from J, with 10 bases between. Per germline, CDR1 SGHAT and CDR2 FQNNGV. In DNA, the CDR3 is TGTGCCAGCAGCTCAAGGGCTACCTATGGCTACACCTTC. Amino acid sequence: CASSSRATYGYTF. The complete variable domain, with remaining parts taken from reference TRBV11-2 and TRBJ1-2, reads EAGVAQSPRYKIIEKRQSVAFWCNPISGHATLYWYQQILGQGPKLLIQFQNNGVVDDSQLPKDRFSAERLKGVDSTLKIQPAKLEDSAVYLCASSSRATYGYTFGSGTRLTVV.

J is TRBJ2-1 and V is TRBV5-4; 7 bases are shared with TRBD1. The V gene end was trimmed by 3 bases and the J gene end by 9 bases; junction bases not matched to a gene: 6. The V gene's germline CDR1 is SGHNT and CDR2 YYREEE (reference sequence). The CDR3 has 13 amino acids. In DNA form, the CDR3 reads TGTGCCAGCAGCTATAGGGGGCGCTTTGAGCAGTTCTTC. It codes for CASSYRGRFEQFF.

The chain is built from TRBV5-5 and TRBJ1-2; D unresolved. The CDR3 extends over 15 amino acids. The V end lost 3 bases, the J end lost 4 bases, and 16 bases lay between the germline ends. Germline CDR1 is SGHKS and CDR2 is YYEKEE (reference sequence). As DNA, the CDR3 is TGTGCCAGCAGCTCTTCGAGGGTTAAGAGCTATGGCTACACCTTC. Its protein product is CASSSSRVKSYGYTF. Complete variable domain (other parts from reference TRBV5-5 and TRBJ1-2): DAGVTQSPTHLIKTRGQQVTLRCSPISGHKSVSWYQQVLGQGPQFIFQYYEKEERGRGNFPDRFSARQFPNYSSELNVNALLLGDSALYLCASSSSRVKSYGYTFGSGTRLTVV.

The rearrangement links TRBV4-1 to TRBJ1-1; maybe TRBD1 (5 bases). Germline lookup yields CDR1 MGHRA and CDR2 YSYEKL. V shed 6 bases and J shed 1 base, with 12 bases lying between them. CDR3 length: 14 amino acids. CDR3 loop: CASSGKGQNTEAFF. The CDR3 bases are TGCGCCAGCAGTGGAAAAGGACAGAACACTGAAGCTTTCTTT.

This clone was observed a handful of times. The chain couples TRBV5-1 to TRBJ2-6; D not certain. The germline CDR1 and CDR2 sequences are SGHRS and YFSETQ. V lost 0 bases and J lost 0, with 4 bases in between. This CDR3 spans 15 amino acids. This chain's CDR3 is CASSLVPSGANVLTF. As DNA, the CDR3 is TGCGCCAGCAGCTTGGTCCCCTCTGGGGCCAACGTCCTGACTTTC.

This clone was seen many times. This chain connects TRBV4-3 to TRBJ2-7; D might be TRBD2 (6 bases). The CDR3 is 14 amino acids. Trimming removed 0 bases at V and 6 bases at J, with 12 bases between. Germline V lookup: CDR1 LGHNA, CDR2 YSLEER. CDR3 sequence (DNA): TGCGCCAGCAGCCAAGATGGGACCGGGGGCGAGCAGTACTTC. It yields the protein CASSQDGTGGEQYF.

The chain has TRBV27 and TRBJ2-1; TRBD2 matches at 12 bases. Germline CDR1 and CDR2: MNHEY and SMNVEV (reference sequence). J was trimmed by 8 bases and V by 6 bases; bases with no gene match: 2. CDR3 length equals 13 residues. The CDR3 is CASRRLAGDEQFF. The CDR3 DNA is TGTGCCAGCAGACGACTAGCGGGAGATGAGCAGTTCTTC.

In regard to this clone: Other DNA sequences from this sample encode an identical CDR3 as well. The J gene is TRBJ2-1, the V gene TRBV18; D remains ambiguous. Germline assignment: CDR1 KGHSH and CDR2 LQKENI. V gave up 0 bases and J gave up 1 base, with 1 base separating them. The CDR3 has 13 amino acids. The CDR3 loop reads CASSPPSYNEQFF. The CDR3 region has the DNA TGTGCCAGCTCACCACCTTCCTACAATGAGCAGTTCTTC.

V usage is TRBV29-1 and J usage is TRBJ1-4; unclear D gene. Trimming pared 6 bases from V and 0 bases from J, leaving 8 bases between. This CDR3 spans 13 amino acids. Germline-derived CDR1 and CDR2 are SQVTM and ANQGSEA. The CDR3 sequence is CSVLQATNEKLFF. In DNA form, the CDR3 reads TGCAGCGTCCTTCAGGCAACTAATGAAAAACTGTTTTTT.

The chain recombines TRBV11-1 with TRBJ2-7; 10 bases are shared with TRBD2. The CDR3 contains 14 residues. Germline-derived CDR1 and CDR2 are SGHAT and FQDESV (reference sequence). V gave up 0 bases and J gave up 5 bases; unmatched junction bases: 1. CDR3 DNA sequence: TGTGCCAGCAGCTTAGCACTAGCGGGAAACGAGCAGTACTTC. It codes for CASSLALAGNEQYF.

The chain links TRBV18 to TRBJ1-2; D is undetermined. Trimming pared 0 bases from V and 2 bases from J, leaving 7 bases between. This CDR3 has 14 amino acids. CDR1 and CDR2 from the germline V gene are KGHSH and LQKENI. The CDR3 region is CASSPPSLNYGYTF. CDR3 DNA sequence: TGTGCCAGCTCACCACCCTCATTGAACTATGGCTACACCTTC.

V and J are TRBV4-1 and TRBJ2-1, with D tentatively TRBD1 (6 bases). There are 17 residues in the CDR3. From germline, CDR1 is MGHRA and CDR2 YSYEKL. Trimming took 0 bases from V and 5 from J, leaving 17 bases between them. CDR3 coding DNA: TGCGCCAGCAGCCAAGATAAGGCGAGGGGGAGAAACAATGAGCAGTTCTTC. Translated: CASSQDKARGRNNEQFF.

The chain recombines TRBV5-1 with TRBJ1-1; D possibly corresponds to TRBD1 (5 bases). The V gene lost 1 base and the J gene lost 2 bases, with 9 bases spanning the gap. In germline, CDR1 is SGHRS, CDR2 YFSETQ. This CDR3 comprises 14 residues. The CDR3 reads CASSLTDRNTEAFF. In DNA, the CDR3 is TGCGCCAGCAGCTTGACAGACAGAAACACTGAAGCTTTCTTT.